This T cell receptor (beta chain) was sequenced during a study of blood T cell repertoires in COVID-19. Study overall: Both acute and convalescent COVID-19 samples were obtained from the United States, Italy and Spain.

CDR3 length: 15 residues. Unmatched junction bases numbered 3, after V lost 4 bases and J lost 1 base. Germline CDR1 SGHDN, CDR2 FVKESK. Authors' analysis steps: For nucleated cells, counts were estimated from reference gene primer amplification. Generated by immunoSEQ multiplex PCR, the TCRdb table keeps only in-frame clones and is missing some. The V and J calls and clone size are taken from that table; D and trimming were inferred from the DNA. The table has over 100,000 clones, about three quarters seen once. J is TRBJ2-3 and V is TRBV14, with TRBD1 matching over 9 bases. The receptor comes from a human donor in a cohort sampled during active or convalescent COVID-19. Sample: peripheral blood. The CDR3 region is CASSRTGVGTDTQYF. Here the CDR3 DNA reads TGTGCCAGCAGCCGGACAGGGGTCGGCACAGATACGCAGTATTTT.